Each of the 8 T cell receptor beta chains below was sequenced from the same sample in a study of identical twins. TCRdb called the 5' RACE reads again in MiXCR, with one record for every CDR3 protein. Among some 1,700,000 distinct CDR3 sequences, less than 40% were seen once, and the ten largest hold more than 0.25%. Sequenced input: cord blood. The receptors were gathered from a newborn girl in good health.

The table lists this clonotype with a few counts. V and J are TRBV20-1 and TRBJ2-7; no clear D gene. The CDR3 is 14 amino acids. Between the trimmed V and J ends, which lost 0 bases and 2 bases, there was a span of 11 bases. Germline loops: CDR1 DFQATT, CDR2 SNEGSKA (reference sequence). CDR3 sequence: CSARDLGAPYEQYF. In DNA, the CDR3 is TGCAGTGCTAGAGATCTGGGCGCGCCCTACGAGCAGTACTTC.

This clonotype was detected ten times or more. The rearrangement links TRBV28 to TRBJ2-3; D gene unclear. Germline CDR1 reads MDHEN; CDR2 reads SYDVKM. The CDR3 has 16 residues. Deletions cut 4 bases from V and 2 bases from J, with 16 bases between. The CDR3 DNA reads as TGTGCCAGCAGTTCCCCTATGAAAACCAACACAGATACGCAGTATTTT. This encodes CASSSPMKTNTDTQYF. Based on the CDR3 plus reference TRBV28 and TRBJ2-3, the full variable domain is DVKVTQSSRYLVKRTGEKVFLECVQDMDHENMFWYRQDPGLGLRLIYFSYDVKMKEKGDIPEGYSVSREKKERFSLILESASTNQTSMYLCASSSPMKTNTDTQYFGPGTRLTVL.

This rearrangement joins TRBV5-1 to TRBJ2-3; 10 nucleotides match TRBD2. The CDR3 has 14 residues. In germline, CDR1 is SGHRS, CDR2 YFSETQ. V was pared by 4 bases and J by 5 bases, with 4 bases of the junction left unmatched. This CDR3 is CASSEAGGEDTQYF. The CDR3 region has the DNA TGCGCCAGCAGCGAAGCGGGAGGGGAAGATACGCAGTATTTT.

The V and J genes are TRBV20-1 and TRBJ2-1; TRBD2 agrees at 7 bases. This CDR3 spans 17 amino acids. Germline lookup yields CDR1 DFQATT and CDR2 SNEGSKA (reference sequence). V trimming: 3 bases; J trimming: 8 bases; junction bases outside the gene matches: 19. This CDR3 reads CSASSTPSGNFRDEQFF. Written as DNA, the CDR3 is TGCAGTGCTAGTTCGACCCCAAGCGGGAATTTCCGCGATGAGCAGTTCTTC.

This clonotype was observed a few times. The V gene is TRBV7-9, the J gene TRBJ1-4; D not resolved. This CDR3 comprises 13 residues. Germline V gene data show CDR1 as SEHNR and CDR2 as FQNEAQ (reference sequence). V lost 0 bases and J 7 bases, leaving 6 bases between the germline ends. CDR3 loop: CASSLAEVEKLFF. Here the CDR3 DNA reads TGTGCCAGCAGCTTAGCGGAGGTTGAAAAACTGTTTTTT.

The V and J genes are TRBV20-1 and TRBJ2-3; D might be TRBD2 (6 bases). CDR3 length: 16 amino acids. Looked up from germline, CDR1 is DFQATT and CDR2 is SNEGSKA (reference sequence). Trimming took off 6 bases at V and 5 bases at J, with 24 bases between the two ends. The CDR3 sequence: CSAGRLAGNERDTQYF. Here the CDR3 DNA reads TGCAGTGCGGGACGTTTGGCGGGGAACGAGAGAGATACGCAGTATTTT.

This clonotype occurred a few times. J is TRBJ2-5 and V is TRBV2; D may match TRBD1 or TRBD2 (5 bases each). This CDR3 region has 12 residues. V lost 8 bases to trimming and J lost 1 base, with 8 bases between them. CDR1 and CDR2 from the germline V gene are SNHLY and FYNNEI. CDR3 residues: CASVGRQETQYF. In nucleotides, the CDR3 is TGTGCCAGCGTGGGACGCCAAGAGACCCAGTACTTC.

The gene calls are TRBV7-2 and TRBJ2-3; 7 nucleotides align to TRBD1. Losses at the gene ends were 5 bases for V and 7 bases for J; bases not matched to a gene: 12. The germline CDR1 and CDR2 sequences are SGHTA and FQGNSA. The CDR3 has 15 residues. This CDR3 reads CASSDRVATSYTQYF. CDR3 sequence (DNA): TGTGCCAGCAGCGACAGGGTGGCTACCTCCTATACGCAGTATTTT.